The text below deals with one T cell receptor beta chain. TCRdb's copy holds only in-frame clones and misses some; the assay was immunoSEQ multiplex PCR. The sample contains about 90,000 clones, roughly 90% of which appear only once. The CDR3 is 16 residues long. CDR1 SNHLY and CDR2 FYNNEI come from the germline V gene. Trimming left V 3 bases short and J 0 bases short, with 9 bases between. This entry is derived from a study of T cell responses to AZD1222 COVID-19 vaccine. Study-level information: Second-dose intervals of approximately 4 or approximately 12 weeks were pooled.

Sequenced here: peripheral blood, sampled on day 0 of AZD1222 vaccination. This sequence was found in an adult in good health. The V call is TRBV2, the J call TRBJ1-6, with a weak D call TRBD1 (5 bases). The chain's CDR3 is CASSESRVSYNSPLHF. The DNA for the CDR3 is TGTGCCAGCAGTGAGTCCAGGGTCTCCTATAATTCACCCCTCCACTTT.